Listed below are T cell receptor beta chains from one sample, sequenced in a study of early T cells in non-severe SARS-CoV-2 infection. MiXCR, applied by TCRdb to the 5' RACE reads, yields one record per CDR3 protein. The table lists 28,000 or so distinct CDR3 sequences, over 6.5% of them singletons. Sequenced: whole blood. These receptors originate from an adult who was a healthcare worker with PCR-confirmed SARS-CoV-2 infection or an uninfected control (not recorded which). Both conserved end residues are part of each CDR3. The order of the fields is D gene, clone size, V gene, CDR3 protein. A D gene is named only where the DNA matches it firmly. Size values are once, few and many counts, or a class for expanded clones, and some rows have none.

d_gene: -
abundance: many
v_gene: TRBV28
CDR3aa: CASSFSSGYEQYF

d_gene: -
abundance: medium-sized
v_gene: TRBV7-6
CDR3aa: CASSLTRYDTEAFF

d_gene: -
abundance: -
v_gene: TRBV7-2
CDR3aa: CASSLGWEDLYEQYF

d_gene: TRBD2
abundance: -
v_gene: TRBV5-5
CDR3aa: CASSLSLAGAQETQYF

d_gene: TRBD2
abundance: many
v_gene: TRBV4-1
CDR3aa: CASSHLLAGHPETQYF

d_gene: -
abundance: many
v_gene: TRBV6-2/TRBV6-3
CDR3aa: CASRNNRFSSYEQYF

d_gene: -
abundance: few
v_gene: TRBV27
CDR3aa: CASSGQFNEKLFF

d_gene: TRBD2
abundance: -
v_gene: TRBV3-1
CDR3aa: CASSRRGGYNEQFF

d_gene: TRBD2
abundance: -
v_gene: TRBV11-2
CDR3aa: CASSLVAGVSYEQYF

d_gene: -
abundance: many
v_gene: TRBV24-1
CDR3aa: CATSDSTGGKNEQFF

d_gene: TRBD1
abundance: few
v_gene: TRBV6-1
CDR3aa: CASSDGQGGTEAFF